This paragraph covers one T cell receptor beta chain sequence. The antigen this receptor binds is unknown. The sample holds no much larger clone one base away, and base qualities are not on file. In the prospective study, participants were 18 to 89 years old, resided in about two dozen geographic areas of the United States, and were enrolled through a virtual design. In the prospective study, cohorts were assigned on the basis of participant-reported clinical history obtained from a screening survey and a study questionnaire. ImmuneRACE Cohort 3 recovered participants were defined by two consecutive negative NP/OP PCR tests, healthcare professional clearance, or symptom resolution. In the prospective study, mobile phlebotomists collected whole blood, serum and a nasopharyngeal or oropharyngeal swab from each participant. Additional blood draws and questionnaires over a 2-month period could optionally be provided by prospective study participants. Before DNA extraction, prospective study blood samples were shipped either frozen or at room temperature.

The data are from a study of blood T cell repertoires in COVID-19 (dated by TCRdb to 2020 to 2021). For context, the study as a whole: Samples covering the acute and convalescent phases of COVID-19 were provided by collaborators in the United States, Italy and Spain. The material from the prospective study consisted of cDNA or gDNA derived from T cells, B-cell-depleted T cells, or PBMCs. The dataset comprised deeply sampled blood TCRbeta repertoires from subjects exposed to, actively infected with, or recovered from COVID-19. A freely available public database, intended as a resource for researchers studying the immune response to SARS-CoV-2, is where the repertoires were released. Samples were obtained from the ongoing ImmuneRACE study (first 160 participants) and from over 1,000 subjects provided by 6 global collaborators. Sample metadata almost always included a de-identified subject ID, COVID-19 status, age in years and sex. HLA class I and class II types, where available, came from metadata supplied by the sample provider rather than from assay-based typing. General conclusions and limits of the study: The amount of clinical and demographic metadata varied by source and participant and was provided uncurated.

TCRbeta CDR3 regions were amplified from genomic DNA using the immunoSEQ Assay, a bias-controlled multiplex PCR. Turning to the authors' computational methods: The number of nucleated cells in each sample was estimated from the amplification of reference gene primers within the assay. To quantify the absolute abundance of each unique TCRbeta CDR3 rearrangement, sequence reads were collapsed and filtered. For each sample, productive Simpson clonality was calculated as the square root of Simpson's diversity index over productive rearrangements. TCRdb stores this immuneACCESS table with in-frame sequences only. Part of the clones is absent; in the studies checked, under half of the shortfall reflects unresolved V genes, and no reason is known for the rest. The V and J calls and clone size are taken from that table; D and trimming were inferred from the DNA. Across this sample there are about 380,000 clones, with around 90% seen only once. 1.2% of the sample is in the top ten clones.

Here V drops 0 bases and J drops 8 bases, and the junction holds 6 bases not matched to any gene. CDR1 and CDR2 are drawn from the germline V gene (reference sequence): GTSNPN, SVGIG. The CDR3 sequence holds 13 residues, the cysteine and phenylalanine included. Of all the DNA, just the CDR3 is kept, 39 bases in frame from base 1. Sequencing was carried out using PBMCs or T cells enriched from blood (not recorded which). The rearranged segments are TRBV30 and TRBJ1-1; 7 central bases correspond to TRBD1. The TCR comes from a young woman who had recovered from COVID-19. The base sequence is TGTGCCTGGAGTGTAGGCAACAGGGGCGAAGCTTTCTTT. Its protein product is CAWSVGNRGEAFF. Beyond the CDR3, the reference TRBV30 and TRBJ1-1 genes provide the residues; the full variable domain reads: SQTIHQWPATLVQPVGSPLSLECTVEGTSNPNLYWYRQAAGRGLQLLFYSVGIGQISSEVPQNLSASRPQDRQFILSSKKLLLSDSGFYLCAWSVGNRGEAFFGQGTRLTVV.